The 3 T cell receptor beta chains in this list originate from one sample, sequenced in a study of blood T cell repertoires in COVID-19. Profiled with immunoSEQ multiplex PCR; TCRdb holds only in-frame clones, not every one. The repertoire has roughly 500,000 clones, roughly 87% of them found once; the top ten carry 0.75% to 0.9%. Sequenced: peripheral blood. Receptor source: a man between 18 and 29 years old with COVID-19, enrolled during active disease.

V usage is TRBV19 and J usage is TRBJ2-3, with 7 bases matching TRBD2. This CDR3 has 15 amino acids. The V gene's germline CDR1 is LNHDA and CDR2 SQIVND (reference sequence). Trimming took 1 base from V and 1 from J; bases not matched to a gene: 2. The DNA of the CDR3 is TGTGCCAGTAGTATAGGACTAGCTCGCACAGATACGCAGTATTTT. Protein product: CASSIGLARTDTQYF.

This sequence joins TRBV6-5 and TRBJ2-5; TRBD2 might be the D (6 bases). The CDR3 extends over 15 amino acids. Germline V gene sequence: CDR1 MNHEY, CDR2 SVGAGI. Deletions cut 0 bases from V and 5 bases from J, with 13 bases between. The CDR3 bases are TGTGCCAGCAGTTACTCCGGAGGGGCGGGGGAGACCCAGTACTTC. Its translation: CASSYSGGAGETQYF.

The J gene is TRBJ2-7, the V gene TRBV4-2; D remains unclear. The V end lost 0 bases, the J end lost 6 bases, and 6 bases lay between the germline ends. The CDR3 length is 12 residues. Looked up from germline, CDR1 is LGHNA and CDR2 is YNFKEQ. In nucleotides, the CDR3 is TGTGCCAGCAGCCAAGAAGCCTCCGAGCAGTACTTC. Translated, it gives CASSQEASEQYF.